This TCR beta chain came from a study of cytomegalovirus exposure and HLA in healthy donors. Sequencing used immunoSEQ multiplex PCR; TCRdb keeps in-frame clones, though not all of them. Of around 56,000 clones listed, 89% are singletons. Overall study findings and caveats: 150 to 200 TCR beta chains were listed as cytomegalovirus-associated. There were some public TCRs occurring in many donors, but most TCR sequences were rare. Confirmation in vitro established that three CMV-associated chains were specific for CMV antigens. As was reported, the classifier diagnosed cytomegalovirus status with high specificity and sensitivity.

Remarks on this clone: Its antigen remains unidentified.

CDR3 size: 15 residues. Per germline, CDR1 SNHLY and CDR2 FYNNEI. V lost 6 bases to trimming and J lost 2 bases, with 17 bases between them. The clonotype originates from a woman under 30 in good health and CMV-seronegative. The sequencing sample was made of PBMCs. The chain uses TRBV2 and TRBJ2-7; unclear D gene. CDR3 nucleotides: TGTGCCAGCAGAACCAAAGTCTCGAGTACCTACGAGCAGTACTTC. Translation: CASRTKVSSTYEQYF.